The present T cell receptor beta chain was sequenced within a study of technical replicates of blood from a handful of donors. Produced via immunoSEQ multiplex PCR; TCRdb's table is partial and in-frame only. The data hold tens of thousands of clones, with around 90% observed a single time. The CDR3 is made up of 16 amino acids. This chain uses TRBV1 with TRBJ2-7; TRBD2 was called by the table and not checked on the DNA. TRBV1 is assigned pseudogene status. Sequenced: T cells isolated from PBMCs. The TCR originated in a human donor in good health. The CDR3 sequence: CTSSQAVSGRAYEQYF. DNA of the CDR3: TGCACCAGCAGCCAAGCGGTTAGCGGGAGGGCCTACGAGCAGTACTTC.